This TCR beta chain emerged from a study of T cells in Graves' hyperthyroidism and ophthalmopathy. In the study overall: Upon initial diagnosis and before any treatment, peripheral blood was collected.

Graves' hyperthyroidism showing no ophthalmopathy progression within 18 months was considered stable. Uncontrolled infection, other autoimmune disease, pregnancy and lactation each barred patients from inclusion. V shed 7 bases, J shed 2 bases, and the junction held 5 bases outside the gene matches. The V gene's germline CDR1 is SEHNR and CDR2 FQNEAQ (reference sequence). The CDR3 is made up of 14 amino acids. What was amplified from RNA transcripts were TCR beta CDR3 regions. The primer set for the first-round RT-PCR of the TCR CDR3 was HTBI. TCRdb independently ran MiXCR on the multiplex PCR reads; one entry per CDR3 protein. The sample contains 300,000 to 350,000 distinct CDR3 sequences, around a sixth of which appear only once.

The gene calls are TRBV7-9 and TRBJ2-5, with 9 bases aligning to TRBD2. Sequenced: blood. The source of this sequence is a woman aged 45-65 years with Graves' hyperthyroidism. The CDR3 bases are TGTGCCAGCACCTCTAGCGGGATTCAAGAGACCCAGTACTTC. Residues: CASTSSGIQETQYF.